A selection of T cell receptor beta chains follows, all from one sample in a study of Ad26.COV2.S vaccination and SARS-CoV-2 variants. Sequencing used immunoSEQ multiplex PCR; TCRdb keeps in-frame clones, though not all of them. The data hold around 300,000 clones, with 88% observed a single time. The sequencing here drew on peripheral blood, taken in a trial of Ad26.COV2.S vaccine versus placebo. These receptors all stem from a person aged 18 to 65 who received the Ad26.COV2.S COVID-19 vaccine or a placebo. Both conserved end residues are trimmed from each CDR3. Each record gives: V gene, CDR3 protein.

TRBV5-1,ASSFVLGDTQY
TRBV9,ASSKAPGSSYEQY
TRBV9,ASSVGFSQNTEAF
TRBV7-8,ASSLLASGTDTQY
TRBV19,ASSPLIRTDTQY
TRBV7-7,ASSLVPDGETQY
TRBV30,AWSVVYEKLF
TRBV6-5,ASSQLGGFDTQY
TRBV7-6,ASSSRVFQETQY
TRBV2,ASSEQGAFSVDSPLH
TRBV5-4,ASSLASRGQNIQY
TRBV6-2/TRBV6-3,ASSPRTSNTEAF
TRBV7-9,ASREGTPDTQY
TRBV11-3,ASSLGGTNEKLF
TRBV7-9,ASSFDRVGGYT
TRBV7-9,ASSPRDSNSPLH
TRBV6-2/TRBV6-3,ASSAAGTGVPEAF